This is a list of T cell receptor beta chains from one sample in a study of beta chain features in type 1 diabetes. TCRdb keeps only in-frame clones here, not all; method: immunoSEQ multiplex PCR. The data contain about 240,000 clones, approximately 15% of them singletons. The material sequenced was naive CD4+ T cells from blood. The receptors were gathered from a man in his thirties or forties with type 1 diabetes. Each CDR3 is given with its conserved first and last residue. A D gene is named only where the DNA matches it firmly. A clone size is listed for some rows: how often the clone was seen (once, few, many), or a class if it is expanded.

j_call,d_call,v_call,clone_size,cdr3_nt,cdr3_aa
TRBJ2-7,NA,TRBV11-2,few,TGTGCCAGCAGCTTCGTACAGGGTTACGAGCAGTACTTC,CASSFVQGYEQYF
TRBJ2-3,NA,TRBV5-1,NA,TGCGCCAGCAGCCCCGGGACTCACTCTTCCACAGATACGCAGTATTTT,CASSPGTHSSTDTQYF
TRBJ2-7,NA,TRBV27,few,TGTGCCACCCTTACCCGGCAGGCAGCTGGGTACTACGAGCAGTACTTC,CATLTRQAAGYYEQYF
TRBJ1-5,NA,TRBV2,few,TGTGCCAGCAGGCCCAGGGACAATCAGCCCCAGCATTTT,CASRPRDNQPQHF
TRBJ1-5,TRBD1,TRBV27,few,TGTGCCAGCAGTTTAACAGGGGATCAGCCCCAGCATTTT,CASSLTGDQPQHF
TRBJ1-1,NA,TRBV27,NA,TGTGCCAGCAGTTTTCGGCGGACAGTATTATTGAACACTGAAGCTTTCTTT,CASSFRRTVLLNTEAFF
TRBJ2-1,TRBD2,TRBV5-1,few,TGCGCCAGCAGCCCCAGGACTAGCGGGAGGGTCAGCTCCTACAATGAGCAGTTCTTC,CASSPRTSGRVSSYNEQFF
TRBJ2-7,TRBD1,TRBV18,NA,TGTGCCAGCTCAGAGAACAGGGGGGATTTATACGAGCAGTACTTC,CASSENRGDLYEQYF
TRBJ1-3,NA,TRBV6-5,few,TGTGCCAGCAGTTACTCGACAGGATTAGGAAACACCATATATTTT,CASSYSTGLGNTIYF
TRBJ2-7,NA,TRBV30,few,TGTGCCTGGAGTGTATCCGGTAGTGAGCAGTACTTC,CAWSVSGSEQYF
TRBJ1-1,NA,TRBV5-1,NA,TGCGCCAGCAGCTTGGGGAGCACTGAAGCTTTCTTT,CASSLGSTEAFF
TRBJ2-2,TRBD1,TRBV18,NA,TGTGCCAGCTCACCCGGGACAGCGAACACCGGGGAGCTGTTTTTT,CASSPGTANTGELFF
TRBJ2-3,TRBD2,TRBV5-6,few,TGTGCCAGCAGCTTGTATAGCGGGACTAGCACAGATACGCAGTATTTT,CASSLYSGTSTDTQYF
TRBJ2-5,NA,TRBV9,NA,TGTGCCAGCAGCGTAGCTCTGGATAGCGGTCAAGAGACCCAGTACTTC,CASSVALDSGQETQYF
TRBJ2-5,NA,TRBV5-4,NA,TGTGCCAGCAGCTTGGGTAGTAGGGCGGGCGAGACCCAGTACTTC,CASSLGSRAGETQYF
TRBJ1-1,NA,TRBV30,few,TGTGCCTGGAGAAGTCAGGGGAACACTGAAGCTTTCTTT,CAWRSQGNTEAFF
TRBJ2-1,NA,TRBV5-1,NA,TGCGCCAGCACTAGCTGGTACAATGAGCAGTTCTTC,CASTSWYNEQFF
TRBJ2-6,NA,TRBV7-9,NA,TGTGCCAGCAGCGGCGGACAGTACTCTGGGGCCAACGTCCTGACTTTC,CASSGGQYSGANVLTF
TRBJ1-5,NA,TRBV19,NA,TGTGCCAGTTCCCGAGGCGGAGGTTATAGCAATCAGCCCCAGCATTTT,CASSRGGGYSNQPQHF
TRBJ2-5,NA,TRBV5-1,few,TGCGCCAGCAGCTTGGGAGGTCAAGAGACCCAGTACTTC,CASSLGGQETQYF
TRBJ2-5,TRBD1,TRBV2,few,TGTGCCAGCAGGGACAGGGAGGAGACCCAGTACTTC,CASRDREETQYF
TRBJ2-1,TRBD1,TRBV11-1,few,TGTGCCAGCAGCTTAGCTGGTCCGGGACAGGGATCCGATGAGCAGTTCTTC,CASSLAGPGQGSDEQFF
TRBJ2-1,NA,TRBV19,NA,TGTGCCAGTAGTATCGGGCAGGGGACCTACAATGAGCAGTTCTTC,CASSIGQGTYNEQFF
TRBJ2-6,TRBD1,TRBV18,NA,TGTGCCAGCTCACCTACACAGGGGGCTGGGGCCAACGTCCTGACTTTC,CASSPTQGAGANVLTF
TRBJ2-7,NA,TRBV29-1,NA,TGCAGCGTTGGGGGCAGGGACGAGCAGTACTTC,CSVGGRDEQYF
TRBJ1-3,NA,TRBV19,NA,TGTGCAACCTCGGGCGGAGGCTCTGGAAACACCATATATTTT,CATSGGGSGNTIYF
TRBJ2-5,NA,TRBV5-4,NA,TGTGCCAGCACTCTCCGGGAGTTAAAAGAGACCCAGTACTTC,CASTLRELKETQYF
TRBJ2-7,TRBD1,TRBV4-2,NA,TGTGCCAGCAGCCAAGCTCCCGGACAGGGAGGATACGAGCAGTACTTC,CASSQAPGQGGYEQYF
TRBJ2-3,NA,TRBV6-4,once,TGTGCCAGCAGCCAAACAGGCTCAGATACGCAGTATTTT,CASSQTGSDTQYF
TRBJ2-5,TRBD2,TRBV10-3,NA,TGTGCCATCAGCGGACTAGCGGGAGGTGGAGAGACCCAGTACTTC,CAISGLAGGGETQYF
TRBJ1-4,NA,TRBV28,NA,TGTGCCAGCAGTCCCGGGAATGAAAAACTGTTTTTT,CASSPGNEKLFF
TRBJ2-7,TRBD2,TRBV6-5,NA,TGTGCCAGCAGTCCTTCGGGACTAGGCTCCTACGAGCAGTACTTC,CASSPSGLGSYEQYF
TRBJ2-4,NA,TRBV4-2,many,TGTGCCAGCAGCCAAGGGCCCGACGGGTTCAGAGGCATTCAGTACTTC,CASSQGPDGFRGIQYF
TRBJ2-3,TRBD1,TRBV7-9,NA,TGTGCCAGCAGCCGACTGACAGGGGGCGGCACAGATACGCAGTATTTT,CASSRLTGGGTDTQYF
TRBJ1-1,TRBD1,TRBV11-2,NA,TGTGCCAGCAGCTGGGCACAGGGGAGAGCTTTCTTT,CASSWAQGRAFF
TRBJ2-1,NA,TRBV19,NA,TGTGCCAGTAGTATCCTCGGTGAGCAGTTCTTC,CASSILGEQFF
TRBJ1-6,NA,TRBV5-1,few,TGCGCCAGCAGTACCAGGGATGGGTCACCCCTCCACTTT,CASSTRDGSPLHF
TRBJ2-7,TRBD1,TRBV6-1,NA,TGTGCCACTCGAGACAGGGCGGCTTCCTACGAGCAGTACTTC,CATRDRAASYEQYF
TRBJ2-3,TRBD2,TRBV9,few,TGTGCCAGCAGCGTAGCTACTAGCGGGAAGAAGTCAGATACGCAGTATTTT,CASSVATSGKKSDTQYF
TRBJ2-3,TRBD1,TRBV30,few,TGTGCCTGGGGTCCAGGGGGCCGCACAGATACGCAGTATTTT,CAWGPGGRTDTQYF
TRBJ2-3,NA,TRBV4-1,NA,TGCGCCAGCAGCCAAGATAAAACTAACCAGGATACGCAGTATTTT,CASSQDKTNQDTQYF
TRBJ2-7,NA,TRBV18,few,TGTGCCAGCTCACCAAGAGGAATATCCGTCGAGCAGTACTTC,CASSPRGISVEQYF
TRBJ2-7,NA,TRBV25-1,few,TGTGCCAGCAGCCTCGGAGCCTACGAGCAGTACTTC,CASSLGAYEQYF
TRBJ2-7,NA,TRBV10-2,NA,TGCGCCAGCAGTGAGATGGAGCTTCAGCAGTACTTC,CASSEMELQQYF
TRBJ2-3,NA,TRBV7-2,few,TGTGCCAGCAGCTTCGGTAGACTCACAGATACGCAGTATTTT,CASSFGRLTDTQYF
TRBJ2-5,TRBD2,TRBV5-1,NA,TGCGCCAGCAGAGGGACTAGCGGGAGTGAAGAGACCCAGTACTTC,CASRGTSGSEETQYF
TRBJ2-5,NA,TRBV6-5,NA,TGTGCCAGCAGTCCCTCCGGGAGTCAAGAGACCCAGTACTTC,CASSPSGSQETQYF
TRBJ2-5,NA,TRBV6-5,NA,TGTGCCAGCAGTTACAGGGCCACAGGGGAGACCCAGTACTTC,CASSYRATGETQYF
TRBJ1-4,NA,TRBV6-1,few,TGTGCCAGCCTCGGGGAGAAACTGTTTTTT,CASLGEKLFF
TRBJ1-2,TRBD1,TRBV29-1,NA,TGCAGCGCCGAGGGGGACAGCTCTGGCTACACCTTC,CSAEGDSSGYTF